A selection of T cell receptor beta chains follows, all from one sample in a study of human T cells and chemical hapten exposure. TCRdb redid the calling of the RACE reads with MiXCR, one entry per CDR3 protein. The sample records about 110,000 distinct CDR3 sequences, roughly 12% being singletons. Sequencing used whole blood, obtained in connection with sensitization to the hapten diphenylcyclopropenone (DPC). The receptors come from a woman aged 50 to 65 with alopecia areata. Some clones in this sample may be carry-over from other donors' samples. Both conserved end residues are part of each CDR3. Each record gives: V gene, D gene, CDR3 length, J gene, clone size, CDR3 DNA, CDR3 protein. D genes are given only for firm matches. Size is omitted from some rows. Given values are once, few, many or a class for expanded clones.

TRBV7-2	.	13	TRBJ2-5	many	TGTGCCAGCAGCTTAAGAGTGCAAGAGACCCAGTACTTC	CASSLRVQETQYF
TRBV7-2	.	11	TRBJ2-1	.	TGTGCCAGCAGCTTAAGGCATGAGCAGTTCTTC	CASSLRHEQFF
TRBV11-2	.	12	TRBJ2-7	few	TGTGCCAGCAGCTTAGATGGGGGCGAGCAGTACTTC	CASSLDGGEQYF
TRBV3-1	TRBD2	15	TRBJ2-7	many	TGTGCCAGCAGCCCGAGGACTAGCGGGGCCTACGAGCAGTACTTC	CASSPRTSGAYEQYF
TRBV19	TRBD1	15	TRBJ2-7	few	TGTGCCAGTAGTCGGACAGGCTTTCCCTCCTACGAGCAGTACTTC	CASSRTGFPSYEQYF
TRBV6-6	.	12	TRBJ2-7	few	TGTGCCAGCAGTTACAGCCGAGTCGAGCAGTACTTC	CASSYSRVEQYF
TRBV20-1	.	13	TRBJ2-5	.	TGCAGTGCTAGAGATTACATGTCGGAGACCCAGTACTTC	CSARDYMSETQYF
TRBV5-1	TRBD2	14	TRBJ2-3	few	TGCGCCAGCAGCTTGGGGACTAGTATAGATACGCAGTATTTT	CASSLGTSIDTQYF
TRBV11-2	.	16	TRBJ1-1	few	TGTGCCAGCAGCCCCTCATGGGGAACGCGGTACACTGAAGCTTTCTTT	CASSPSWGTRYTEAFF
TRBV4-1	.	13	TRBJ1-2	few	TGCGCCAGCAGCCAAGAGGGGAGCTATGGCTACACCTTC	CASSQEGSYGYTF
TRBV20-1	TRBD2	15	TRBJ2-3	many	TGCAGTGCCGGGGCGGGAGCTTGGGGCACAGATACGCAGTATTTT	CSAGAGAWGTDTQYF